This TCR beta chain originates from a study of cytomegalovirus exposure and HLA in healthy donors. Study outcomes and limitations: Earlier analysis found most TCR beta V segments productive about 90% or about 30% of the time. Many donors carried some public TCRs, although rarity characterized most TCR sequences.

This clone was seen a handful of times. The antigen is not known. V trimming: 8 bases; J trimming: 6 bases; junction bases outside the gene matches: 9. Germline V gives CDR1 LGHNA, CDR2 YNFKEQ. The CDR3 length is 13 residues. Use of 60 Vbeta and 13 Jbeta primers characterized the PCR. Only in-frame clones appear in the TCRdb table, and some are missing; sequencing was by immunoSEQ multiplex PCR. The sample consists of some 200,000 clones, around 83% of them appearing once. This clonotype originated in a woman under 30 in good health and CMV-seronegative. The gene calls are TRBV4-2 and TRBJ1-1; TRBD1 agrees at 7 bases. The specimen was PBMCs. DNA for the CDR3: TGTGCCAGCGCCCCGACAGGGATTGCTGAAGCTTTCTTT. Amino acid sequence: CASAPTGIAEAFF.